A selection of T cell receptor beta chains follows, all from one sample in a study of identifying expanded T cells in peripheral blood. Assay: immunoSEQ multiplex PCR; the TCRdb copy retains only in-frame clones and omits some. The sample carries some 90,000 clones, 75% to 90% recorded once. The specimen sequenced was blood. The receptors stem from a person aged 18 to 70 in good health. CDR3s include the opening cysteine and the closing phenylalanine or tryptophan. A D gene is named only where the DNA matches it firmly. The size field is filled for only some rows; it gives once, few, many or a size class.

J gene | V gene | D gene | CDR3 length | clone size | CDR3 protein | CDR3 DNA
TRBJ1-1 | TRBV6-6 | NA | 12 | NA | CASCPGSHEAFF | TGTGCCAGCTGCCCGGGATCCCATGAAGCTTTCTTT
TRBJ1-1 | TRBV4-3 | NA | 16 | medium-sized | CASSQEWSDNARVAFF | TGCGCCAGCAGCCAAGAGTGGTCGGACAACGCTAGAGTAGCTTTCTTT
TRBJ1-1 | TRBV11-2 | NA | 11 | NA | CATRGFTEAFF | TGTGCCACCAGAGGGTTCACTGAAGCTTTCTTT
TRBJ1-6 | TRBV5-1 | NA | 16 | few | CASSEQGSSYNSPLHF | TGCGCCAGCAGCGAGCAAGGTAGCTCCTATAATTCACCCCTCCACTTT
TRBJ2-2 | TRBV19 | NA | 13 | few | CASSLRGYGELFF | TGTGCCAGTAGTCTCCGAGGTTATGGGGAGCTGTTTTTT
TRBJ2-1 | TRBV4-3 | NA | 17 | once | CASSQDLGPSSYNEQFF | TGCGCCAGCAGCCAAGATCTGGGGCCCAGCTCCTACAATGAGCAGTTCTTC
TRBJ1-2 | TRBV6-1 | NA | 13 | NA | CASREGRYYGYTF | TGTGCCAGCAGGGAGGGACGGTACTATGGCTACACCTTC
TRBJ2-2 | TRBV4-3 | NA | 15 | few | CASSQDWERSGELFF | TGCGCCAGCAGCCAAGATTGGGAGCGGAGTGGGGAGCTGTTTTTT
TRBJ1-4 | TRBV4-3 | TRBD1 | 19 | NA | CASSQDLGGTGGTNEKLFF | TGCGCCAGCAGCCAAGATCTTGGCGGGACAGGAGGAACTAATGAAAAACTGTTTTTT
TRBJ2-1 | TRBV11-2 | TRBD1 | 15 | NA | CASSLTGTGGNEQFF | TGTGCCAGCAGCTTAACCGGGACAGGGGGCAATGAGCAGTTCTTC
TRBJ2-5 | TRBV7-2 | NA | 14 | NA | CASSPSGMGETQYF | TGTGCCAGCAGCCCCTCCGGGATGGGGGAGACCCAGTACTTC
TRBJ1-1 | TRBV18 | NA | 15 | NA | CASSAPGQGNTEAFF | TGTGCCAGCTCAGCCCCGGGACAAGGTAATACTGAAGCTTTCTTT
TRBJ2-7 | TRBV30 | TRBD1 | 16 | NA | CAWSSSGTGDSYEQYF | TGTGCCTGGAGTTCATCCGGGACAGGGGACTCCTACGAGCAGTACTTC
TRBJ1-1 | TRBV11-3 | NA | 18 | few | CASSLVGDWGESDTEAFF | TGTGCCAGCAGCTTAGTGGGTGACTGGGGGGAGTCGGACACTGAAGCTTTCTTT
TRBJ1-6 | TRBV25-1 | NA | 18 | NA | CASSEMAGESSYNSPLHF | TGTGCCAGCAGTGAAATGGCGGGTGAGAGCTCCTATAATTCACCCCTCCACTTT